A selection of T cell receptor beta chains follows, all from one sample in a study of shared clonotypes between healthy human individuals. Some clones are missing from TCRdb's copy, which holds only in-frame ones; the method was immunoSEQ multiplex PCR. This table holds roughly 660,000 clones, about 90% found once. The sample consisted of memory CD8+ T cells from PBMCs. The receptor source for this set is a man between 18 and 35 years old in good health. Some clones in this sample may be carry-over from other donors' samples. CDR3s include the opening cysteine and the closing phenylalanine or tryptophan. Each record gives: J gene, V gene, clone size, D gene, CDR3 DNA, CDR3 protein. A D gene is named only where the DNA matches it firmly. Clone size is shown for a subset of rows, as once, few, many or a class of expanded clone.

TRBJ2-7 | TRBV9 | NA | TRBD1 | TGTGCCAGCAGCGCAACACCTAAGGGACAGGGGGGCTACGAGCAGTACTTC | CASSATPKGQGGYEQYF
TRBJ2-7 | TRBV6-5 | NA | NA | TGTGCCAGCAGCGTGACTTTGATCTACGAGCAGTACTTC | CASSVTLIYEQYF
TRBJ2-1 | TRBV10-1 | NA | TRBD2 | TGCGCCAGCAGTGAACAGACTAGCGGGTTCTCCTACAATGAGCAGTTCTTC | CASSEQTSGFSYNEQFF
TRBJ1-1 | TRBV29-1 | once | NA | TGCAGCGTCCGCCCCGGTAGGGAGAACACTGAAGCTTTCTTT | CSVRPGRENTEAFF
TRBJ1-1 | TRBV18 | NA | NA | TGTGCCAGCTCACCGGGCGGGCCTTTGAACACTGAAGCTTTCTTT | CASSPGGPLNTEAFF
TRBJ2-3 | TRBV19 | NA | NA | TGTGCCAGTAGTGTGACTAGTCAATCCACAGATACGCAGTATTTT | CASSVTSQSTDTQYF
TRBJ1-5 | TRBV28 | NA | NA | TGTGCCAGCAGTTTAAGGACAGTCCAGCCCCAGCATTTT | CASSLRTVQPQHF
TRBJ2-5 | TRBV15 | NA | TRBD1 | TGTGCCACCAGCAGCCCCCGCTCAGGGGGCCAAGAGACCCAGTACTTC | CATSSPRSGGQETQYF
TRBJ1-1 | TRBV19 | once | NA | TGTGCCAGTAGTATATCGCCAGCGAACACTGAAGCTTTCTTT | CASSISPANTEAFF
TRBJ1-2 | TRBV5-5 | NA | TRBD1 | TGTGCCAGCAGCCAGGAATGGGGACAGGGGTTTTCGCTTCCCGGCTATGGCTACACCTTC | CASSQEWGQGFSLPGYGYTF
TRBJ2-3 | TRBV4-3 | NA | TRBD1 | TGCGCCAGCAGCCGGCTTACGGGACAGGGCTCAGATACGCAGTATTTT | CASSRLTGQGSDTQYF
TRBJ2-7 | TRBV4-2 | NA | TRBD1 | TGTGCCAGCAGCCCCGGACAGGGGGACTACGAGCAGTACTTC | CASSPGQGDYEQYF
TRBJ1-1 | TRBV19 | NA | NA | TGTGCCAGTACCACTTCGTCGGCTTATCCGGTTAGGAAAGCTTTCTTT | CASTTSSAYPVRKAFF
TRBJ1-3 | TRBV7-9 | NA | NA | TGTGCCAGCAGCCCCGGGCAGGGCTTCTCTGGAAACACCATATATTTT | CASSPGQGFSGNTIYF
TRBJ2-5 | TRBV7-9 | NA | NA | TGTGCCAGCAGACCTTGGGGCCACCAAGAGACCCAGTACTTC | CASRPWGHQETQYF
TRBJ1-2 | TRBV11-2 | NA | TRBD1 | TGTGCCAGCAGCCGGATCACAGGGGAAGGTCTCTTTTATGGCTACACCTTC | CASSRITGEGLFYGYTF
TRBJ2-1 | TRBV5-1 | NA | NA | TGCGCCAGCAGCGCCCGGGCCCTATCGGGCCTCCTCCTGGATGAGCAGTTCTTC | CASSARALSGLLLDEQFF
TRBJ2-7 | TRBV28 | NA | NA | TGTGCCAGCAGTTTATTGCGAGGAGGGGGCGGCTACGAGCAGTACTTC | CASSLLRGGGGYEQYF
TRBJ2-2 | TRBV9 | NA | NA | TGTGCCAGTAAAGGGAGCGGGGAGCTGTTTTTT | CASKGSGELFF
TRBJ1-5 | TRBV6-5 | NA | TRBD1 | TGTGCCAGCAGGTTTAGGACAGGCCATCAGCCCCAGCATTTT | CASRFRTGHQPQHF
TRBJ2-1 | TRBV9 | NA | NA | TGTGCCAGCAGCGTCCACCGGGATATGTCCTACAATGAGCAGTTCTTC | CASSVHRDMSYNEQFF
TRBJ2-1 | TRBV11-2 | once | TRBD2 | TGTGCCAGCAGCCTGGGACTAGCGGGCCCTCGCTCCTACAATGAGCAGTTCTTC | CASSLGLAGPRSYNEQFF
TRBJ2-2 | TRBV27 | few | NA | TGTGCCAGCAGTTTCCCACACGGGGAGCTGTTTTTT | CASSFPHGELFF
TRBJ1-1 | TRBV29-1 | few | NA | TGCAGCGTTGCAGGGTCAGAGATGAACACTGAAGCTTTCTTT | CSVAGSEMNTEAFF
TRBJ1-4 | TRBV4-1 | once | NA | TGCGCCAGCAGCCAAGTACGACAGGTTAATGAAAAACTGTTTTTT | CASSQVRQVNEKLFF
TRBJ2-7 | TRBV10-1 | once | NA | TGCGCCAGCAGTGAGTCGAGGCTAAACTACGAGCAGTACTTC | CASSESRLNYEQYF
TRBJ2-2 | TRBV5-6 | NA | NA | TGTGCCAGCAGCTCGATCACGGGGGAGCTGTTTTTT | CASSSITGELFF
TRBJ1-1 | TRBV9 | NA | NA | TGTGCCAGCAGCGTAGGGCGCGGGACGGAGAACACTGAAGCTTTCTTT | CASSVGRGTENTEAFF
TRBJ2-7 | TRBV18 | NA | TRBD2 | TGTGCCAGCTCACACTTACCGGGACTAGCGGGAGTCGAGCAGTACTTC | CASSHLPGLAGVEQYF
TRBJ1-2 | TRBV5-1 | NA | NA | TGCGCCAGCAGCTTGGGTCCCGGACACGGCTACACCTTC | CASSLGPGHGYTF
TRBJ2-7 | TRBV6-6 | NA | NA | TGTGCCAGCAGTTACTCGAATCAGTACGAGCAGTACTTC | CASSYSNQYEQYF
TRBJ1-1 | TRBV5-1 | NA | TRBD1 | TGCGCCAGCAGCTTGGGATCCGGGACAGGTTACAGGAACACTGAAGCTTTCTTT | CASSLGSGTGYRNTEAFF
TRBJ1-5 | TRBV6-5 | NA | NA | TGTGCCAGCAGTTACAGCGGGGCTCATCAGCCCCAGCATTTT | CASSYSGAHQPQHF